This paragraph reports one TCR beta chain. Its antigen is as yet unknown. Here immunoSEQ multiplex PCR was the method, and the copy in TCRdb shows in-frame clones only, minus some. The table shows some 19,000 clones, with approximately 79% occurring only once. This record belongs to a study of T cell responses to AZD1222 COVID-19 vaccine. Germline V CDR1 and CDR2: LNHDA, SQIVND (reference sequence). V trimming: 5 bases; J trimming: 3 bases; junction bases outside the gene matches: 8. The CDR3 contains 15 residues. Overall study findings and caveats: Clonal diversity may have been underestimated in mostly white British donors.

The sequenced sample was peripheral blood, obtained on day 0 of AZD1222 vaccination. V is TRBV19 and J is TRBJ1-2, with 8 bases aligning to TRBD1. The sequence derives from an adult in good health. The CDR3 sequence: CASSEATGDHYGYTF. The CDR3, as DNA: TGTGCCAGTAGTGAAGCGACAGGGGATCACTATGGCTACACCTTC.